The 9 T cell receptor beta chains listed next were all sequenced from one sample in a study of shared clonotypes between healthy human individuals (TCRdb year 2020). The library was prepared using the immunoSEQ multiplex PCR assay. The clones in this table, taken by TCRdb from immuneACCESS, are in-frame only. Not every clone is retained; where verified, under half of the shortfall comes from an unresolved V gene, and the cause of the rest is unknown. The sample table holds about 2.1 million clones, of which approximately 92% were seen once. Around 1.7% of the sample is in the top ten clones. CD8 naive samples were obtained by positive selection for CCR7 among CD45RO-negative cells, yielding a CD45RA+CCR7+ population from which TemRA cells were excluded. What was sequenced was naive CD8+ T cells from PBMCs. This specimen's cell subset or site label, per the study, means: CD45RA+CCR7+. The receptors shown here come from a man younger than 30 in good health. Some clones in this sample may be carry-over from other donors' samples.

The V gene is TRBV5-6, the J gene TRBJ2-3; 8 bases match TRBD1. Germline CDR1 SGHDT, CDR2 YYEEEE. The junction had 7 bases not matched to a gene; V was cut back by 3 bases and J by 1 base. The CDR3 has 16 amino acids. The CDR3 DNA reads as TGTGCCAGCAGCTGGGGACAGGCGGCGGGCACAGATACGCAGTATTTT. Translating it yields CASSWGQAAGTDTQYF.

The J gene is TRBJ2-5, the V gene TRBV7-9, with 9 bases aligning to TRBD1. Germline V gene lookup returns CDR1 SEHNR and CDR2 FQNEAQ (reference sequence). The J segment lost 3 bases and the V segment lost 5 bases, leaving 7 bases of the junction unmatched. This CDR3 is built from 15 residues. The CDR3 spells CASSGRTGVKETQYF. CDR3 nucleotide sequence: TGTGCCAGCAGCGGCCGGACAGGGGTAAAAGAGACCCAGTACTTC.

To note about this clone: Additional DNA sequences in this sample encode the identical CDR3. CDR3 DNA sequence: TGTGCCAGCAGTTACAGGGGGCCTGGAAACACCATATATTTT. This codes for CASSYRGPGNTIYF. J is TRBJ1-3 and V is TRBV6-5; the match to TRBD1 covers 7 bases. Germline V lookup: CDR1 MNHEY, CDR2 SVGAGI. This CDR3 region has 14 residues. J gave up 2 bases and V 2 bases, and 0 bases lay outside the gene matches.

This clone was counted a single time. The chain is built from TRBV7-9 and TRBJ2-7, with 9 nucleotides matching TRBD1. The V gene end was trimmed by 4 bases and the J gene end by 4 bases; junction bases not matched to a gene: 11. The CDR3 contains 16 residues. Looked up from germline, CDR1 is SEHNR and CDR2 is FQNEAQ (reference sequence). Here the CDR3 reads CASSSGNRDRVYEQYF. CDR3 in DNA: TGTGCCAGCAGCTCCGGAAACCGGGACAGGGTATACGAGCAGTACTTC. Filled out from reference TRBV7-9 and TRBJ2-7, the complete variable domain reads DTGVSQNPRHKITKRGQNVTFRCDPISEHNRLYWYRQTLGQGPEFLTYFQNEAQLEKSRLLSDRFSAERPKGSFSTLEIQRTEQGDSAMYLCASSSGNRDRVYEQYFGPGTRLTVT.

This chain joins TRBV15 and TRBJ2-3; TRBD2 might be the D (6 bases). The CDR3 spans 18 residues. Germline CDR1 is LNHNV and CDR2 is YYDKDF (reference sequence). Trimming left V 0 bases short and J 1 base short, with 17 bases between. As DNA, the CDR3 is TGTGCCACCAGCAGAGAGGGGGGAACCTTGTCTGGCACAGATACGCAGTATTTT. Its protein is CATSREGGTLSGTDTQYF.

The genes are TRBV7-8 and TRBJ2-1, with D hard to call. CDR1 is SGHVS and CDR2 is FQNEAQ in the germline V gene. This CDR3 spans 16 amino acids. The V gene lost 1 base and the J gene lost 0 bases, with 10 bases spanning the gap. The CDR3 DNA reads as TGTGCCAGCAGCTTAGGGCGACTCGGCTCCTACAATGAGCAGTTCTTC. This encodes CASSLGRLGSYNEQFF.

The chain couples TRBV7-9 to TRBJ2-1; TRBD2 aligns across 10 bases. The trim removed 1 base at V and 7 bases at J, leaving 10 bases unmatched. The germline V gene encodes CDR1 SEHNR and CDR2 FQNEAQ (reference sequence). The CDR3 contains 17 residues. The CDR3 sequence: CASSLDLPGLARNEQFF. CDR3 bases: TGTGCCAGCAGCTTAGACCTACCGGGACTAGCGCGGAATGAGCAGTTCTTC.

This clone was recorded a few times. The chain carries TRBV15 and TRBJ1-1; unclear D gene. Germline assignment: CDR1 LNHNV and CDR2 YYDKDF (reference sequence). The CDR3 totals 14 residues. V lost 9 bases and J 0 bases, leaving 14 bases between the germline ends. CDR3: CATSRGNLNTEAFF. Here the CDR3 DNA reads TGTGCCACGAGCCGCGGGAATTTGAACACTGAAGCTTTCTTT.

The chain employs TRBV11-2 and TRBJ2-7, with TRBD2 matching over 7 bases. The germline V gene encodes CDR1 SGHAT and CDR2 FQNNGV. This CDR3 contains 15 residues. Trimming cost V 6 bases and J 3 bases; bases outside gene matches: 11. DNA of the CDR3: TGTGCCAGCAGTGGAGGTGGGGGGGTTTACTACGAGCAGTACTTC. Translating gives CASSGGGGVYYEQYF.